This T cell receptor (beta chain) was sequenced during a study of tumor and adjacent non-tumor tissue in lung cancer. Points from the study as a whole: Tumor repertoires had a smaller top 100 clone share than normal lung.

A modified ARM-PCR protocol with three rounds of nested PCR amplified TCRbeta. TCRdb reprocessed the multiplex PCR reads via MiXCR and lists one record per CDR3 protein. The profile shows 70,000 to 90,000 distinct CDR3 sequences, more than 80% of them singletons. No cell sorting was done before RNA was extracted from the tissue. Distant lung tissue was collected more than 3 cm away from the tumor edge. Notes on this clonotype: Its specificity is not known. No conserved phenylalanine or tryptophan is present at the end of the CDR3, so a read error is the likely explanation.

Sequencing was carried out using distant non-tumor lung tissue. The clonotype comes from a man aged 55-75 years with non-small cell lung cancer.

CDR3 residues: CDTSDAGRSTYGYTL. CDR3 coding DNA: TGCGACACCAGTGATGCCGGACGGTCCACCTATGGCTACACCCTC. The chain uses TRBV24-1 and TRBJ1-2, with D unclear. The CDR3 length is 15 residues. Germline V CDR1 and CDR2: KGHDR, SFDVKD.